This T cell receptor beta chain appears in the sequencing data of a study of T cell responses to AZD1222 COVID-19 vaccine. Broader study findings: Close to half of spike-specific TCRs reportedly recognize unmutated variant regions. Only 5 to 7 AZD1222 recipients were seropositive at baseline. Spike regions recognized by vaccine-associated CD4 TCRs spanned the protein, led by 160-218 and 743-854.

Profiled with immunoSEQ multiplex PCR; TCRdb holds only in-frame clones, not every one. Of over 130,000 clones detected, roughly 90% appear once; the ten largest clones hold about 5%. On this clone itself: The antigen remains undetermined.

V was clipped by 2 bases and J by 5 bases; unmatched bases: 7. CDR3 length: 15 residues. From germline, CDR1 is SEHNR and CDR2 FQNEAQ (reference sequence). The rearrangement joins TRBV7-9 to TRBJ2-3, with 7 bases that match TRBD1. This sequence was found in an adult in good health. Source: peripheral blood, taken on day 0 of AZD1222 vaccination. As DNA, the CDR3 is TGTGCCAGCAGCTTAAAGGGGGCTACGGTAGATACGCAGTATTTT. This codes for CASSLKGATVDTQYF.